This T cell receptor (beta chain) was sequenced in a study of blood T cells in healthy people across ages. This CDR3 has 15 residues. The germline CDR1 and CDR2 sequences are SGHRS and YFSETQ. With 1 base clipped from V and 2 bases from J, the junction kept 5 bases outside the gene matches. This clonotype came up a few times. With a J-beta primer mix and a sample-barcoded 5' primer, a second PCR ran roughly 7 to 11 cycles. Via MiXCR, TCRdb re-called the 5' RACE reads, giving one row per CDR3 protein. The sample gives approximately 1,000,000 distinct CDR3 sequences, under 55% of which show up once; under 20% is in the top ten.

Source material: blood. The chain uses TRBV5-1 and TRBJ2-7, with TRBD2 identical over 8 bases. This receptor was obtained from a woman aged 55-70 years in good health. CDR3 DNA: TGCGCCAGCAGCTTGTTTCCGGGAGGGCCCTACGAGCAGTACTTC. This gives the protein CASSLFPGGPYEQYF. The entire variable domain, with the rest obtained from reference TRBV5-1 and TRBJ2-7, is as follows: KAGVTQTPRYLIKTRGQQVTLSCSPISGHRSVSWYQQTPGQGLQFLFEYFSETQRNKGNFPGRFSGRQFSNSRSEMNVSTLELGDSALYLCASSLFPGGPYEQYFGPGTRLTVT.